These 29 T cell receptor beta chains originate from one sample sequenced in a study of glioma-infiltrating T cells after dendritic cell vaccination. Some clones are missing from TCRdb's copy, which holds only in-frame ones; the method was immunoSEQ multiplex PCR. The table records 40,000 or so clones, 82% of them present only once. The starting material was blood, obtained before dendritic cell vaccination. All receptors come from a human donor with glioblastoma.

The chain employs TRBV28 and TRBJ1-5, with 7 bases aligning to TRBD1. Germline CDR1 is MDHEN and CDR2 is SYDVKM. This CDR3 spans 16 amino acids. Trimming removed 3 bases from V and 6 bases from J; junction bases left unmatched: 11. CDR3 loop: CASSFPDGRGIQPQHF. As DNA, the CDR3 is TGTGCCAGCAGTTTTCCTGATGGCAGGGGGATTCAGCCCCAGCATTTT.

This sequence joins TRBV7-2 and TRBJ2-1, with D uncertain. CDR1 is SGHTA and CDR2 is FQGNSA in the germline V gene. The CDR3 has 15 amino acids. The ends were cut back, 1 base at V and 0 bases at J, with 7 bases in the middle. The CDR3 reads CASSLVRSSYNEQFF. The CDR3 bases are TGTGCCAGCAGCTTAGTCCGGAGCTCCTACAATGAGCAGTTCTTC.

This sequence joins TRBV5-6 and TRBJ1-3; 7 nucleotides align to TRBD1. J gave up 8 bases and V 4 bases, and 3 bases lay outside the gene matches. Per the germline V gene, CDR1 is SGHDT and CDR2 is YYEEEE. This CDR3 is built from 12 residues. CDR3 loop: CASSGTGDTIYF. The CDR3 nucleotides read TGTGCCAGCAGCGGAACAGGGGACACCATATATTTT.

The rearrangement joins TRBV5-6 to TRBJ2-5; D may be TRBD2 (7 bases). Looked up from germline, CDR1 is SGHDT and CDR2 is YYEEEE. V was trimmed by 1 base and J by 5 bases, leaving 12 bases between them. This CDR3 has 14 amino acids. The CDR3 sequence is CASSLTGGGETQYF. CDR3 nucleotide sequence: TGTGCCAGCAGCTTGACGGGGGGCGGGGAGACCCAGTACTTC.

This sequence joins TRBV28 and TRBJ1-2; D might be TRBD1 (5 bases). The germline V and J ends were trimmed by 7 bases and 4 bases, with 16 bases remaining between them. The CDR3 extends over 14 amino acids. The germline CDR1 and CDR2 sequences are MDHEN and SYDVKM. The CDR3 spells CASTQGGRVYGYTF. The CDR3 nucleotides are TGTGCCAGCACCCAGGGTGGACGTGTCTATGGCTACACCTTC.

The J gene is TRBJ2-3, the V gene TRBV19; D is undetermined. The CDR3 contains 17 residues. V was clipped by 4 bases and J by 0 bases, with 17 bases between them. Germline V gene lookup returns CDR1 LNHDA and CDR2 SQIVND (reference sequence). The CDR3 spells CASSTSLGDPSTDTQYF. In nucleotides, the CDR3 is TGTGCCAGTAGTACTTCCTTGGGCGACCCAAGCACAGATACGCAGTATTTT. The full variable domain, its missing parts supplied by reference TRBV19 and TRBJ2-3, is DGGITQSPKYLFRKEGQNVTLSCEQNLNHDAMYWYRQDPGQGLRLIYYSQIVNDFQKGDIAEGYSVSREKKESFPLTVTSAQKNPTAFYLCASSTSLGDPSTDTQYFGPGTRLTVL.

The chain has TRBV15 and TRBJ2-3; TRBD1 agrees at 7 bases. CDR3 length equals 15 residues. Trimming removed 7 bases from V and 4 bases from J; junction bases left unmatched: 11. Germline V gene sequence: CDR1 LNHNV, CDR2 YYDKDF (reference sequence). The CDR3 reads CATKHRGFGSDTQYF. In DNA, the CDR3 is TGTGCCACCAAACACAGGGGATTCGGTTCAGATACGCAGTATTTT.

This clone has only a few counts. This rearrangement joins TRBV7-8 to TRBJ2-1; TRBD2 matches at 7 bases. Germline V gene lookup returns CDR1 SGHVS and CDR2 FQNEAQ. CDR3 size: 17 residues. Germline trimming cut 3 bases from V and 7 bases from J; bases unmatched to any gene: 15. CDR3 coding DNA: TGTGCCAGCAGCTTTTTTAACAAGCGGGGTCCGGGGAATGAGCAGTTCTTC. Amino acid sequence: CASSFFNKRGPGNEQFF.

The rearrangement uses TRBV5-4 and TRBJ2-4; TRBD2 aligns across 11 bases. This CDR3 region has 18 residues. J lost 0 bases, V lost 0 bases, and 5 bases had no gene match. Per the germline V gene, CDR1 is SGHNT and CDR2 is YYREEE (reference sequence). The CDR3: CASSLGLAGGIAKNIQYF. CDR3 DNA sequence: TGTGCCAGCAGCTTGGGGCTAGCGGGGGGAATAGCCAAAAACATTCAGTACTTC.

Of note for this clone: One junction end disagrees with the germline gene, perhaps due to a read error. V is TRBV7-7 and J is TRBJ1-3; D call uncertain. CDR3 size: 15 residues. Germline values: CDR1 SSHAT, CDR2 FNYEAQ (reference sequence). The chain's CDR3 is CASSNGYGAGNTIYF. For the CDR3, the DNA is TGTGCTAGCAGCAACGGGTACGGGGCTGGAAACACCATATATTTT.

CDR3 sequence: CASSSTQSTSYEQYF. The DNA of the CDR3 is TGTGCCAGCAGCTCGACACAGTCAACCTCCTACGAGCAGTACTTC. The chain joins TRBV7-9 to TRBJ2-7; no definite D call. V was cut by 4 bases and J by 0 bases, with 13 bases left in between. The V gene's germline CDR1 is SEHNR and CDR2 FQNEAQ (reference sequence). The CDR3 consists of 15 residues.

The V gene is TRBV10-3, the J gene TRBJ1-2, with D tentatively TRBD1 (5 bases). Germline V lookup: CDR1 ENHRY, CDR2 SYGVKD. The CDR3 runs to 13 residues. V shed 0 bases and J shed 10 bases, with 12 bases lying between them. CDR3 region: CAISESAGWDYTF. The CDR3 DNA sequence: TGTGCCATCAGTGAGTCGGCAGGGTGGGACTACACCTTC.

This clone was recorded a few times. This sequence joins TRBV5-1 and TRBJ1-2, with 11 bases fitting TRBD1. Trimming cost V 5 bases and J 10 bases; bases outside gene matches: 7. Looked up from germline, CDR1 is SGHRS and CDR2 is YFSETQ. This CDR3 is built from 13 residues. CDR3 sequence reads: CASSAGDRGDYTF. CDR3 DNA: TGCGCCAGCAGTGCCGGGGACAGGGGGGACTACACCTTC. Filled out from reference TRBV5-1 and TRBJ1-2, the complete variable domain reads KAGVTQTPRYLIKTRGQQVTLSCSPISGHRSVSWYQQTPGQGLQFLFEYFSETQRNKGNFPGRFSGRQFSNSRSEMNVSTLELGDSALYLCASSAGDRGDYTFGSGTRLTVV.

The chain couples TRBV12-1 to TRBJ2-1; whether TRBD2, the table's D call, matches the DNA was not checked. TRBV12-1 is deemed a pseudogene. The CDR3 has 16 amino acids. The CDR3 nucleotides are TGTGCCAGCAGCTTGGGAAAGCGGGGGGATAACAATGAGCAGTTCTTC. Protein: CASSLGKRGDNNEQFF.

About this clone itself: The germline gene is not matched at one end of the junction; a read error may be the cause. The rearrangement links TRBV6-6 to TRBJ1-5; 9 bases match TRBD1. The CDR3 sequence is 11 residues long. Germline V gives CDR1 MNHNY, CDR2 SVGAGI (reference sequence). The CDR3 loop reads CTTGGSQPQHF. The CDR3 coding sequence is TGCACCACAGGGGGCAGTCAGCCCCAGCATTTT.

The chain employs TRBV7-2 and TRBJ2-5; tentative D call: TRBD1 (6 bases). The V end lost 1 base, the J end lost 2 bases, and 17 bases lay between the germline ends. CDR3 size: 17 residues. Germline assignment: CDR1 SGHTA and CDR2 FQGNSA. The CDR3 DNA is TGTGCCAGCAGCTTAGGGCCCGGGCAGGGGACACAAGAGACCCAGTACTTC. Translated, it gives CASSLGPGQGTQETQYF.

This clone was seen a few times. The chain uses TRBV7-2 and TRBJ2-5; possible D gene TRBD2, 5 bases. The DNA end is a closer match to TRBJ2-7, so the J assignment may be wrong. Germline V lookup: CDR1 SGHTA, CDR2 FQGNSA. This CDR3 region has 14 residues. The CDR3 DNA sequence: TGTGCCAGCAGCGGCGGACTTGGATCCTACGAGCAGTACTTC. Its translation: CASSGGLGSYEQYF.

The genes are TRBV5-6 and TRBJ2-7, with TRBD1 identical over 10 bases. Trimming took 5 bases from V and 2 from J; bases not matched to a gene: 7. The CDR3 has 15 amino acids. Germline V gene sequence: CDR1 SGHDT, CDR2 YYEEEE. The CDR3 region is CASRLGGQGTYEQYF. The CDR3 DNA reads TGTGCCAGCAGGTTAGGGGGACAGGGGACCTACGAGCAGTACTTC. The full variable domain, with the rest looked up from reference TRBV5-6 and TRBJ2-7, is DAGVTQSPTHLIKTRGQQVTLRCSPKSGHDTVSWYQQALGQGPQFIFQYYEEEERQRGNFPDRFSGHQFPNYSSELNVNALLLGDSALYLCASRLGGQGTYEQYFGPGTRLTVT.

This clone showed up just a few times. The V and J genes are TRBV25-1 and TRBJ2-3; TRBD1 is a possible D gene (5 bases). Per germline, CDR1 MGHDK and CDR2 SYGVNS. The CDR3 has 15 residues. V gave up 5 bases and J gave up 0 bases, with 12 bases separating them. The CDR3 nucleotides read TGTGCCAGCAGTCTAGGGGCCGGGAGCACAGATACGCAGTATTTT. Amino acids: CASSLGAGSTDTQYF.

The chain carries TRBV6-5 and TRBJ2-7, with TRBD1 as a possible D gene (6 bases). Trimming cost V 1 base and J 2 bases, with 9 bases left between them. The CDR3 extends over 14 amino acids. From germline, CDR1 is MNHEY and CDR2 SVGAGI. In DNA form, the CDR3 reads TGTGCCAGCAGTTACTTGGACAGTACCTACGAGCAGTACTTC. It translates to CASSYLDSTYEQYF.

The genes are TRBV6-5 and TRBJ2-1; possibly TRBD2 for D (6 bases). V was clipped by 6 bases and J by 9 bases, with 12 bases between them. CDR1 and CDR2 from the germline V gene are MNHEY and SVGAGI. The CDR3 contains 12 residues. CDR3 nucleotide sequence: TGTGCCAGCAGCGTCCGGGGGATTGAGCAGTTCTTC. Amino acid sequence: CASSVRGIEQFF.

This clone was recorded a few times. The V and J genes are TRBV5-1 and TRBJ2-2; 7 bases fit TRBD2. V was clipped by 4 bases and J by 0 bases; unmatched bases: 6. Germline CDR1 SGHRS, CDR2 YFSETQ. CDR3 size: 16 residues. Written as DNA, the CDR3 is TGCGCCAGCAGCCCTACTAGCGACACGAACACCGGGGAGCTGTTTTTT. Its protein product is CASSPTSDTNTGELFF.

J is TRBJ1-1 and V is TRBV6-1; D might be TRBD1 (5 bases). Per germline, CDR1 MNHNS and CDR2 SASEGT. The CDR3 sequence is 14 residues long. V was cut by 0 bases and J by 4 bases, with 9 bases left in between. CDR3 amino acids: CASSEAGAVTEAFF. The CDR3, as DNA: TGTGCCAGCAGTGAAGCAGGGGCGGTCACTGAAGCTTTCTTT.

The chain employs TRBV4-3 and TRBJ1-2; D is perhaps TRBD1 (6 bases). Trimming took off 4 bases at V and 4 bases at J, with 16 bases between the two ends. The CDR3 runs to 15 residues. Germline CDR1 LGHNA, CDR2 YSLEER. This CDR3 is CASSPGRGPFYGYTF. Written as DNA, the CDR3 is TGCGCCAGCAGCCCGGGCAGGGGTCCTTTCTATGGCTACACCTTC.

The gene calls are TRBV7-2 and TRBJ2-7, with 10 nucleotides matching TRBD2. With 5 bases clipped from V and 5 bases from J, the junction kept 12 bases outside the gene matches. CDR1 and CDR2 (germline): SGHTA, FQGNSA. This CDR3 is built from 16 residues. CDR3 bases: TGTGCCAGCAGCCCAAGAGCGGGGGGGCGGGGGAACGAGCAGTACTTC. It yields the protein CASSPRAGGRGNEQYF.

The genes are TRBV30 and TRBJ1-2, with D hard to call. This CDR3 has 12 amino acids. Trimming shortened V by 5 bases and J by 2 bases, and 9 bases separated the two germline ends. Germline CDR1 and CDR2: GTSNPN and SVGIG (reference sequence). In nucleotides, the CDR3 is TGTGCCTGGGGCACGGGAAACTATGGCTACACCTTC. This codes for CAWGTGNYGYTF. The full variable domain, in which reference TRBV30 and TRBJ1-2 provide the parts outside the CDR3, is SQTIHQWPATLVQPVGSPLSLECTVEGTSNPNLYWYRQAAGRGLQLLFYSVGIGQISSEVPQNLSASRPQDRQFILSSKKLLLSDSGFYLCAWGTGNYGYTFGSGTRLTVV.

The chain uses TRBV11-2 and TRBJ1-3; 7 bases align to TRBD1. Germline CDR1 reads SGHAT; CDR2 reads FQNNGV. This CDR3 region has 17 residues. V was pared by 5 bases and J by 4 bases, with 14 bases of the junction left unmatched. CDR3: CASSPLQGSLRGNTIYF. The CDR3 DNA is TGTGCCAGCAGCCCATTACAGGGGTCGCTGAGAGGAAACACCATATATTTT.

The chain carries TRBV7-2 and TRBJ2-5; 9 nucleotides line up with TRBD2. J was trimmed by 2 bases and V by 4 bases; bases with no gene match: 8. Germline V gives CDR1 SGHTA, CDR2 FQGNSA. The CDR3 loop spans 16 amino acids. The CDR3 protein is CASSSSLAGTQETQYF. For the CDR3, the DNA is TGTGCCAGCAGCTCCTCCCTAGCGGGAACTCAAGAGACCCAGTACTTC.

V usage is TRBV7-2 and J usage is TRBJ2-7, with no clear D. V was cut by 4 bases and J by 5 bases, with 6 bases left in between. Germline-derived CDR1 and CDR2 are SGHTA and FQGNSA. There are 11 residues in the CDR3. The DNA of the CDR3 is TGTGCCAGCAGCTCACTTAACGAGCAGTACTTC. It translates to CASSSLNEQYF.